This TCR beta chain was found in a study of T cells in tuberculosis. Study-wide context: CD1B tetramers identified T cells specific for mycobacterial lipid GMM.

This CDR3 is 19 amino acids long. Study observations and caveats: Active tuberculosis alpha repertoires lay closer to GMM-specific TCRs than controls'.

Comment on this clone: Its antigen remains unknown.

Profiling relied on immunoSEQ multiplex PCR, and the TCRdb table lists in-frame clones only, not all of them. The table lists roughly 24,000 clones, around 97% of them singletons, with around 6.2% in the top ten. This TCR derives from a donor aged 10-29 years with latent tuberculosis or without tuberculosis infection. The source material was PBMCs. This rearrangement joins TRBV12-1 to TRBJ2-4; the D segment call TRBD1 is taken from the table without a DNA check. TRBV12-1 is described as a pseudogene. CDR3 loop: CASRAPGTALPGAKNIQYF. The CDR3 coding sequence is TGTGCCAGCAGAGCCCCCGGGACAGCCCTACCAGGAGCCAAAAACATTCAGTACTTC.